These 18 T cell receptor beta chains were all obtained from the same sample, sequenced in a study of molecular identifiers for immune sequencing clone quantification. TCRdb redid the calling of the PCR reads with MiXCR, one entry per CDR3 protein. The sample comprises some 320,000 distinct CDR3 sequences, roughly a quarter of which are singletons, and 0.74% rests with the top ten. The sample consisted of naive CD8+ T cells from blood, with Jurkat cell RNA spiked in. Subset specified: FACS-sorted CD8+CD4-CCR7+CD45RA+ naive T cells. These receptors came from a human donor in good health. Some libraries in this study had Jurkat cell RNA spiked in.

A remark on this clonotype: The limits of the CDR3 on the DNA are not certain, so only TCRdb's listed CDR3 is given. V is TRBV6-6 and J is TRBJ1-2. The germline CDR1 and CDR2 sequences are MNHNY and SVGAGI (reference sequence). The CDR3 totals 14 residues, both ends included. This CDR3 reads CASYFGSGNYGYAF.

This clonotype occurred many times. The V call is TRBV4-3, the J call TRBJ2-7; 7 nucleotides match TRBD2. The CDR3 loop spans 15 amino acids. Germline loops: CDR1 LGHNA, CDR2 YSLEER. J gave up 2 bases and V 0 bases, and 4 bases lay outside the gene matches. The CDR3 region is CASSQEREPAYEQYF. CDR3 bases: TGCGCCAGCAGCCAAGAGCGGGAGCCTGCCTACGAGCAGTACTTC.

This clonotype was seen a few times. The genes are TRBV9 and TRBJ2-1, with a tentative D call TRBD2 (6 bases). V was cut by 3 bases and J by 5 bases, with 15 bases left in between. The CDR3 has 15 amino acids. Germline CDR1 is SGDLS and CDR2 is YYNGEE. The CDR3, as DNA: TGTGCCAGCAGCGCCGGGCCCTCTAGCGACAATGAGCAGTTCTTC. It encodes CASSAGPSSDNEQFF.

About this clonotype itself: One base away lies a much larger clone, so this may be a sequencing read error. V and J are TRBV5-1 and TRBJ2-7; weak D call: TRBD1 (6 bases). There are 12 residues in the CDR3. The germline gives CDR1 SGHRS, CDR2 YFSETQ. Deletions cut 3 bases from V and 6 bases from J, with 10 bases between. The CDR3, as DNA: TGCGCCAGCAGCTCGGACAGCTGCGAGCAGTACTTC. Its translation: CASSSDSCEQYF.

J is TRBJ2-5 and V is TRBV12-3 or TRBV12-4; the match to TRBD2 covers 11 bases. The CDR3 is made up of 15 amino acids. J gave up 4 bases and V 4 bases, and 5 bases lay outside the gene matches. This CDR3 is CASSYSGGAGETQYF. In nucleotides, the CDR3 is TGTGCCAGCAGTTATAGCGGGGGGGCCGGAGAGACCCAGTACTTC.

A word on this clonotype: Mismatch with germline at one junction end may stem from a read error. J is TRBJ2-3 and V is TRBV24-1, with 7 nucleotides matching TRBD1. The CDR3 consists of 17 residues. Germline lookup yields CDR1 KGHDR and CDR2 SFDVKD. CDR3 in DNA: TGTGCCACCAGTGATTTGGAACCCTCCAAGGGGACAGATGCGCAGTATTTT. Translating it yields CATSDLEPSKGTDAQYF.

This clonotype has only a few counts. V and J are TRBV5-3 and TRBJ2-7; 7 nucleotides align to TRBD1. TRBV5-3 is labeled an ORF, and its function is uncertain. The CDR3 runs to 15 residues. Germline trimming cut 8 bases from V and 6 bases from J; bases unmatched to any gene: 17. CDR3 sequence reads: CASRLPTGISSEQYF. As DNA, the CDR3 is TGTGCCAGCAGATTACCGACAGGGATTTCATCCGAGCAGTACTTC.

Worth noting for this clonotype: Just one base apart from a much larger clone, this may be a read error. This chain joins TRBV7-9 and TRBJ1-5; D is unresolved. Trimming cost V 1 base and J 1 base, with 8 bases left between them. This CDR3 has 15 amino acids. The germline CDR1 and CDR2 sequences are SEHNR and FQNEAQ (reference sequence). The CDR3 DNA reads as TGTGCCAGCAGCTTAGGAGGAATGAGCAATCAGCCCCAGCATTTT. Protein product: CASSLGGMSNQPQHF.

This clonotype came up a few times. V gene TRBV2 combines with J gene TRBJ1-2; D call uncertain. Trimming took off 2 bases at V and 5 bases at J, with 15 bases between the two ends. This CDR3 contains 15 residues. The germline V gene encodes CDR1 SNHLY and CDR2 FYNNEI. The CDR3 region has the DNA TGTGCCAGCAGTGAATCTGCAGCCCCAGTATATGGCTACACCTTC. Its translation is CASSESAAPVYGYTF.

The CDR3 loop is CASSQGETGLWNEQFF. In nucleotides, the CDR3 is TGCGCCAGCAGCCAAGGAGAGACAGGGCTTTGGAATGAGCAGTTCTTC. The chain carries TRBV4-3 and TRBJ2-1; 7 positions agree with TRBD1. Looked up from germline, CDR1 is LGHNA and CDR2 is YSLEER. V trimming: 1 base; J trimming: 7 bases; junction bases outside the gene matches: 10. The CDR3 is 16 residues long.

CDR3 bases: TGTGCCAGCAGCCTCGCCCCCGCGGCCGAGTACGAGCAGTACTTC. It codes for CASSLAPAAEYEQYF. The chain joins TRBV11-2 to TRBJ2-7; no firm D call. With 5 bases removed from V and 4 bases from J, the gap between germline ends came to 18 bases. This CDR3 contains 15 residues. The germline V gene has CDR1 SGHAT and CDR2 FQNNGV.

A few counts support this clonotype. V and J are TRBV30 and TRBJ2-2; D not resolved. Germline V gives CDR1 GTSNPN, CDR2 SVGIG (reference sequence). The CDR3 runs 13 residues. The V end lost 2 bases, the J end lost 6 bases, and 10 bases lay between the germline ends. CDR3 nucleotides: TGTGCCTGGAGTTTGGCTTCCTCCGGGGAGCTGTTTTTT. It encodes CAWSLASSGELFF.

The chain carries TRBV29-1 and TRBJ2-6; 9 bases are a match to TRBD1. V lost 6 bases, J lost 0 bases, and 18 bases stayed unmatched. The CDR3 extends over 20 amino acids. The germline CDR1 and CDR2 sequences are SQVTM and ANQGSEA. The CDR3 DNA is TGCAGCGTGGGGGGGGGACAGGGATCAGCAAATAACTCTGGGGCCAACGTCCTGACTTTC. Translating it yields CSVGGGQGSANNSGANVLTF.

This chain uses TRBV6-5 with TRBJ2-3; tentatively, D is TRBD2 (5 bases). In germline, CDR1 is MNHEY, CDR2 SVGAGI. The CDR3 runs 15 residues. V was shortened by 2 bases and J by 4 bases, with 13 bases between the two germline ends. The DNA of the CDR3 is TGTGCCAGCAGTTACCGTACGGGATTGGCAGATACGCAGTATTTT. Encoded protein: CASSYRTGLADTQYF.

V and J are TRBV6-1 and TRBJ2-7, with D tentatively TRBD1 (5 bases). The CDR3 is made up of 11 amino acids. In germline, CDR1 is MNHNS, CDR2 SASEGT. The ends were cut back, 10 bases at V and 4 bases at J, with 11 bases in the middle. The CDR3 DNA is TGTGCCATCTTTGGGGCTTACGAGCAGTACTTC. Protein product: CAIFGAYEQYF.

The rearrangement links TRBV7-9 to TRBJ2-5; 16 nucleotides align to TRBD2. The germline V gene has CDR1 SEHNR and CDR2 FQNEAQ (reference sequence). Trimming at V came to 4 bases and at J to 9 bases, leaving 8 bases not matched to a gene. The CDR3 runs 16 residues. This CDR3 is CASSSGTSGGDWAQYF. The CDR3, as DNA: TGTGCCAGCAGCTCCGGGACTAGCGGGGGGGATTGGGCCCAGTACTTC.

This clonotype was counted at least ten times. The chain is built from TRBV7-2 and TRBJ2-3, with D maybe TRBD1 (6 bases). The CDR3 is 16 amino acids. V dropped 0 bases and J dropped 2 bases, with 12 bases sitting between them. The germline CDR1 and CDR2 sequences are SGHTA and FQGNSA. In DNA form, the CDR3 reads TGTGCCAGCAGCTTAGCAGGGGGACGATACACAGATACGCAGTATTTT. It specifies CASSLAGGRYTDTQYF.

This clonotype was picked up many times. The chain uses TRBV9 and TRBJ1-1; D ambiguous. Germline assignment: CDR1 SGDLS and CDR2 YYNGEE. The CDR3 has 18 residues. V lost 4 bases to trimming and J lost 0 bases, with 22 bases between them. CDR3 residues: CASSLSAERIDVNTEAFF. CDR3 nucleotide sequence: TGTGCCAGCAGCCTTTCGGCTGAGCGAATTGACGTGAACACTGAAGCTTTCTTT.